This entry lists 20 T cell receptor beta chains sequenced from one sample in a study of identical twins. Each CDR3 protein is one row after TCRdb ran MiXCR on the 5' RACE reads. The repertoire holds hundreds of thousands of distinct CDR3 sequences, with about 7% as singletons. The sample was also reused in another study, on yellow fever vaccine responses in identical twins.

Sample: memory (CD45RO+) T cells sorted from blood. All receptors come from a woman aged 18-29 years in good health.

This clonotype was seen repeatedly, ten times or more. V is TRBV20-1 and J is TRBJ2-1; 11 bases are a match to TRBD2. The CDR3 extends over 15 amino acids. CDR1 is DFQATT and CDR2 is SNEGSKA in the germline V gene (reference sequence). V lost 8 bases to trimming and J lost 4 bases; unmatched junction nucleotides: 10. The CDR3 spells CSTNPGTSGYNEQFF. CDR3 nucleotides: TGCAGTACCAACCCCGGGACTAGCGGATACAATGAGCAGTTCTTC.

At least ten counts were recorded for this clonotype. The chain links TRBV6-2 or TRBV6-3 to TRBJ1-6, with TRBD1 matching 7 bases. The CDR3 consists of 15 residues. Trimming took 4 bases from V and 8 from J; bases not matched to a gene: 8. Germline loops: CDR1 MNHEY, CDR2 SVGEGT. The CDR3 coding sequence is TGTGCCAGCAGTTCTCCGACAGGGTCTTATTCACCCCTCCACTTT. Its translation is CASSSPTGSYSPLHF.

The chain employs TRBV12-3 or TRBV12-4 and TRBJ2-4, with a possible D match to TRBD2 (6 bases). The V gene lost 6 bases and the J gene lost 5 bases, with 26 bases spanning the gap. CDR3 size: 18 residues. This chain's CDR3 is CASRARGNVLESENIQYF. DNA of the CDR3: TGTGCCAGCAGGGCCCGGGGGAACGTCCTAGAGTCAGAAAACATTCAGTACTTC.

This clonotype has a handful of counts. This chain joins TRBV20-1 and TRBJ2-3; unclear D gene. Germline V gene lookup returns CDR1 DFQATT and CDR2 SNEGSKA (reference sequence). This CDR3 is 14 amino acids long. V was pared by 1 base and J by 4 bases, with 12 bases between. Written as DNA, the CDR3 is TGCAGTGCTAGAGCTTCTGGACCCTCAGATACGCAGTATTTT. Its translation is CSARASGPSDTQYF.

The V call is TRBV27, the J call TRBJ1-1, with TRBD1 identical over 7 bases. The V and J ends lost 5 bases and 1 base, in that order; junction bases with no gene match: 7. Germline V gene sequence: CDR1 MNHEY, CDR2 SMNVEV (reference sequence). This CDR3 has 15 residues. The CDR3: CASSQTDRANTEAFF. CDR3 nucleotides: TGTGCCAGCAGTCAGACAGACAGGGCGAACACTGAAGCTTTCTTT.

This clonotype was recorded a few times. The chain carries TRBV12-5 and TRBJ2-1; perhaps TRBD2 as D (6 bases). This CDR3 is built from 15 residues. Per germline, CDR1 LGHNT and CDR2 FRNRAP. The V end was cut by 5 bases, the J end by 1 base, with 12 bases between. CDR3 in amino acids: CASGLGGTSYNEQFF. As DNA, the CDR3 is TGTGCTAGTGGTCTAGGAGGGACGTCCTACAATGAGCAGTTCTTC. Looking up the rest from reference TRBV12-5 and TRBJ2-1 gives the full variable domain: DARVTQTPRHKVTEMGQEVTMRCQPILGHNTVFWYRQTMMQGLELLAYFRNRAPLDDSGMPKDRFSAEMPDATLATLKIQPSEPRDSAVYFCASGLGGTSYNEQFFGPGTRLTVL.

This clonotype was picked up a small number of times. The gene calls are TRBV6-1 and TRBJ2-7; unclear D gene. The CDR3 is 13 residues long. V lost 5 bases and J 2 bases, leaving 10 bases between the germline ends. In germline, CDR1 is MNHNS, CDR2 SASEGT. For the CDR3, the DNA is TGTGCCAGCAGTAATTTGAGGACCTACGAGCAGTACGTC. This gives the protein CASSNLRTYEQYV.

This clonotype occurred a few times. V and J are TRBV20-1 and TRBJ2-7; D might be TRBD2 (5 bases). Trimming removed 5 bases at V and 7 bases at J, with 21 bases between. Per the germline V gene, CDR1 is DFQATT and CDR2 is SNEGSKA (reference sequence). This CDR3 has 14 amino acids. CDR3 in amino acids: CSAVQRRGEEEQYF. The CDR3 DNA follows: TGCAGTGCTGTGCAGCGGAGAGGCGAGGAGGAGCAGTACTTC.

This clonotype was observed at least ten times. V is TRBV5-6 and J is TRBJ1-6, with D possibly matching TRBD1 (6 bases). The V and J ends lost 5 bases and 10 bases respectively, with 13 bases between them. CDR1 and CDR2 from the germline V gene are SGHDT and YYEEEE. The CDR3 sequence is 13 residues long. The CDR3 bases are TGTGCCAGCAGTGACAGGAATGGGTCACCCCTCCACTTT. Residues: CASSDRNGSPLHF.

This clonotype appeared many times. The chain joins TRBV6-1 to TRBJ2-3; possible D gene TRBD2, 6 bases. The CDR3 totals 13 residues. In germline, CDR1 is MNHNS, CDR2 SASEGT. V was pared by 5 bases and J by 5 bases, with 11 bases between. CDR3 in DNA: TGTGCCAGCAGTCGGGGAGGTGAAGATACGCAGTATTTT. It is translated as CASSRGGEDTQYF.

The J gene is TRBJ2-7, the V gene TRBV12-5; TRBD1 or TRBD2 may be the D gene (5 bases each). The CDR3 runs to 13 residues. Germline lookup yields CDR1 LGHNT and CDR2 FRNRAP. V lost 5 bases and J 0 bases, leaving 8 bases between the germline ends. The DNA of the CDR3 is TGTGCTAGTGGTCGAGGGGACTCCTACGAGCAGTACTTC. Its protein product is CASGRGDSYEQYF.

This clonotype was seen at least ten times. This rearrangement joins TRBV2 to TRBJ1-1, with D possibly being TRBD1 (6 bases). Germline V lookup: CDR1 SNHLY, CDR2 FYNNEI. Trimming shortened V by 7 bases and J by 0 bases, and 18 bases separated the two germline ends. This CDR3 has 16 residues. The CDR3 protein is CASTEMTGLMNTEAFF. CDR3 in DNA: TGTGCCAGCACCGAAATGACAGGCCTCATGAACACTGAAGCTTTCTTT.

This rearrangement joins TRBV7-2 to TRBJ2-3, with D possibly TRBD2 on 7 matching bases. Germline CDR1 and CDR2: SGHTA and FQGNSA. This CDR3 comprises 14 residues. Trimming removed 9 bases from V and 4 bases from J, with 17 bases in between. For the CDR3, the DNA is TGTGCCAGAACGGGGGCGGGAGCGGCAGATACGCAGTATTTT. Amino acid sequence: CARTGAGAADTQYF. Looking up the rest from reference TRBV7-2 and TRBJ2-3 gives the full variable domain: GAGVSQSPSNKVTEKGKDVELRCDPISGHTALYWYRQSLGQGLEFLIYFQGNSAPDKSGLPSDRFSAERTGGSVSTLTIQRTQQEDSAVYLCARTGAGAADTQYFGPGTRLTVL.

Many counts were recorded for this clonotype. The chain carries TRBV24-1 and TRBJ1-5, with D possibly matching TRBD1 (5 bases). V was clipped by 9 bases and J by 3 bases, with 11 bases between them. This CDR3 is built from 13 residues. The germline V gene encodes CDR1 KGHDR and CDR2 SFDVKD. CDR3 nucleotide sequence: TGTGCCACCGCGGGGGGGGACAATCAGCCCCAGCATTTT. Its translation is CATAGGDNQPQHF.

This clonotype was detected many times. The chain employs TRBV6-5 and TRBJ2-5; 8 positions agree with TRBD2. The trim removed 2 bases at V and 4 bases at J, leaving 12 bases unmatched. Germline assignment: CDR1 MNHEY and CDR2 SVGAGI. The CDR3 sequence is 17 residues long. The CDR3 nucleotides read TGTGCCAGCAGTTACCACGGACTAGCAGACGACGGAGAGACCCAGTACTTC. Translated: CASSYHGLADDGETQYF.

This clonotype was detected many times. This sequence joins TRBV2 and TRBJ1-5; D is ambiguous. The V and J ends lost 4 bases and 8 bases respectively, with 21 bases between them. CDR3 length: 16 amino acids. The germline CDR1 and CDR2 sequences are SNHLY and FYNNEI. CDR3 DNA: TGTGCCAGCAGTGTGTCGGGCAGCATGGATAGGGAGCCCCAGCATTTT. Translated, it gives CASSVSGSMDREPQHF. Using reference TRBV2 and TRBJ1-5 for the parts outside the CDR3, the full variable domain is EPEVTQTPSHQVTQMGQEVILRCVPISNHLYFYWYRQILGQKVEFLVSFYNNEISEKSEIFDDQFSVERPDGSNFTLKIRSTKLEDSAMYFCASSVSGSMDREPQHFGDGTRLSIL.

This clonotype was counted between two and nine times. V is TRBV6-1 and J is TRBJ2-5; a weak D match, TRBD2 (5 bases). From germline, CDR1 is MNHNS and CDR2 SASEGT. The CDR3 is 15 amino acids. V lost 1 base to trimming and J lost 5 bases, with 14 bases between them. The CDR3 region has the DNA TGTGCCAGCAGTGAAGATCGTCTAGCAGGCGAGACCCAGTACTTC. Translated: CASSEDRLAGETQYF.

This clonotype was counted a few times. This chain links TRBV3-1 with TRBJ2-5; 7 bases fit TRBD1. CDR3 length: 17 residues. Unmatched junction bases numbered 9, after V lost 1 base and J lost 1 base. CDR1 is LGHDT, CDR2 YNNKEL, per germline (reference sequence). Here the CDR3 reads CASSQVGNRGPQETQYF. Written as DNA, the CDR3 is TGTGCCAGCAGCCAAGTCGGGAACAGGGGTCCCCAAGAGACCCAGTACTTC.

This clonotype has a count of ten or more. The chain employs TRBV29-1 and TRBJ1-1; D unresolved. Germline V gene sequence: CDR1 SQVTM, CDR2 ANQGSEA. V was trimmed by 4 bases and J by 4 bases, leaving 16 bases between them. CDR3 size: 14 residues. CDR3 sequence: CSVGIGNIPTEAFF. DNA of the CDR3: TGCAGCGTTGGTATAGGTAACATCCCCACTGAAGCTTTCTTT.

The V call is TRBV27, the J call TRBJ2-7, with 7 bases lining up with TRBD2. The CDR3 extends over 15 amino acids. Trimming at V came to 6 bases and at J to 0 bases, leaving 8 bases not matched to a gene. Germline V lookup: CDR1 MNHEY, CDR2 SMNVEV (reference sequence). This CDR3 reads CASSVSGTHSYEQYF. Written as DNA, the CDR3 is TGTGCCAGCAGCGTAAGCGGGACCCACTCCTACGAGCAGTACTTC.